Below, 25 T cell receptor beta chains from the same sample are listed, as sequenced in a study of spatial heterogeneity in lung cancer. Via MiXCR, TCRdb re-called the 5' RACE reads, giving one row per CDR3 protein. The data hold about 50,000 distinct CDR3 sequences, with 7.4% observed a single time. Regarding time point: blood at routine non-recurrence follow-up after resection. Researchers sequenced whole RNA taken from tumor, nontumor lung or frozen PBMC without sorting. Sequencing was performed on PBMCs, taken at follow-up. The receptors shown here come from a female donor with early-stage non-small cell lung cancer.

This clonotype occurred a few times. V gene TRBV19 combines with J gene TRBJ2-1; TRBD1 aligns across 7 bases. Per germline, CDR1 LNHDA and CDR2 SQIVND (reference sequence). V lost 7 bases and J lost 2; bases outside the gene matches: 11. The CDR3 sequence is 16 residues long. The CDR3, as DNA: TGTGCCAGTATGCCTACAGGGGACGACCCCTACAATGAGCAGTTCTTC. Translated: CASMPTGDDPYNEQFF. Together with reference TRBV19 and TRBJ2-1, the CDR3 gives the full variable domain: DGGITQSPKYLFRKEGQNVTLSCEQNLNHDAMYWYRQDPGQGLRLIYYSQIVNDFQKGDIAEGYSVSREKKESFPLTVTSAQKNPTAFYLCASMPTGDDPYNEQFFGPGTRLTVL.

Ten or more counts support this clonotype. J is TRBJ2-6 and V is TRBV9, with D hard to call. The CDR3 sequence is 13 residues long. Germline CDR1 and CDR2: SGDLS and YYNGEE. Trimming stripped 0 bases from V and 4 bases from J, with 2 bases between. The CDR3 loop is CASSVAGANVLTF. Written as DNA, the CDR3 is TGTGCCAGCAGCGTAGCAGGGGCCAACGTCCTGACTTTC. The entire variable domain, with the rest obtained from reference TRBV9 and TRBJ2-6, is as follows: DSGVTQTPKHLITATGQRVTLRCSPRSGDLSVYWYQQSLDQGLQFLIQYYNGEERAKGNILERFSAQQFPDLHSELNLSSLELGDSALYFCASSVAGANVLTFGAGSRLTVL.

This clonotype was counted many times. The genes are TRBV29-1 and TRBJ2-3; 13 nucleotides match TRBD2. The junction had 7 bases not matched to a gene; V was cut back by 2 bases and J by 5 bases. Germline V CDR1 and CDR2: SQVTM, ANQGSEA. The CDR3 has 16 amino acids. CDR3: CSVEPTTSGGGDTQYF. The DNA of the CDR3 is TGCAGCGTTGAACCAACAACTAGCGGGGGGGGAGATACGCAGTATTTT.

In its sample, this clonotype was seen many times. The chain combines TRBV7-9 with TRBJ2-1, with 8 bases matching TRBD2. CDR1 and CDR2 from the germline V gene are SEHNR and FQNEAQ (reference sequence). The CDR3 runs 16 residues. Unmatched junction bases numbered 7, after V lost 0 bases and J lost 6 bases. CDR3 amino acids: CASSLARSGGPNEQFF. For the CDR3, the DNA is TGTGCCAGCAGCTTAGCCAGGTCGGGGGGGCCCAATGAGCAGTTCTTC.

In this sample, this clonotype is medium-sized. V usage is TRBV27 and J usage is TRBJ1-2; a possible D gene is TRBD1 (5 bases). CDR1 and CDR2 from the germline V gene are MNHEY and SMNVEV (reference sequence). The V gene lost 6 bases and the J gene lost 6 bases, with 17 bases spanning the gap. The CDR3 extends over 14 amino acids. CDR3: CASRPPAGRNGYTF. Written as DNA, the CDR3 is TGTGCCAGCAGACCCCCCGCAGGGAGGAATGGCTACACCTTC.

The chain's CDR3 is CSARRSGLSSNQPQHF. The DNA for the CDR3 is TGCAGTGCTAGACGGTCAGGGTTATCGAGCAATCAGCCCCAGCATTTT. The chain recombines TRBV20-1 with TRBJ1-5; D might be TRBD1 (5 bases). Trimming removed 2 bases at V and 1 base at J, with 15 bases between. The CDR3 has 16 residues. Germline CDR1 reads DFQATT; CDR2 reads SNEGSKA (reference sequence).

This clonotype came up a few times. This chain uses TRBV19 with TRBJ2-5; D possibly corresponds to TRBD1 (5 bases). The germline V gene has CDR1 LNHDA and CDR2 SQIVND (reference sequence). V dropped 6 bases and J dropped 1 base, with 12 bases sitting between them. This CDR3 spans 14 amino acids. The CDR3: CASRLRTSQETQYF. CDR3 DNA sequence: TGTGCCAGTAGATTACGGACAAGCCAAGAGACCCAGTACTTC.

V and J are TRBV13 and TRBJ1-1, with D perhaps matching TRBD1 (5 bases). Between the trimmed V and J ends, which lost 3 bases and 0 bases, there was a span of 11 bases. The CDR3 length is 15 residues. Germline V gene lookup returns CDR1 PRHDT and CDR2 FYEKMQ (reference sequence). The CDR3 loop reads CASSFDSSVNTEAFF. Written as DNA, the CDR3 is TGTGCCAGCAGCTTCGACAGCTCGGTGAACACTGAAGCTTTCTTT.

This clonotype appeared a few times. V is TRBV5-1 and J is TRBJ2-6; unclear D gene. Trimming took off 4 bases at V and 1 base at J, with 9 bases between the two ends. CDR1 is SGHRS and CDR2 is YFSETQ in the germline V gene. This CDR3 has 15 residues. CDR3 in DNA: TGCGCCAGCAGCCTGACGGAATCTGGGGCCAACGTCCTGACTTTC. Translating gives CASSLTESGANVLTF.

This clonotype showed up many times. This chain joins TRBV5-6 and TRBJ2-7, with D hard to call. The CDR3 consists of 17 residues. Germline CDR1 and CDR2: SGHDT and YYEEEE. V was cut by 0 bases and J by 0 bases, with 16 bases left in between. The CDR3 DNA reads TGTGCCAGCAGCTTGGGTCTTCGGGTCAGCAGCTCCTACGAGCAGTACTTC. This encodes CASSLGLRVSSSYEQYF.

This clonotype was picked up many times. V usage is TRBV5-1 and J usage is TRBJ1-1; weak D call: TRBD1 (6 bases). The CDR3 runs to 16 residues. The V end was cut by 1 base, the J end by 0 bases, with 13 bases between. CDR1 and CDR2 (germline): SGHRS, YFSETQ. CDR3 protein: CASSLLGGQMNTEAFF. Written as DNA, the CDR3 is TGCGCCAGCAGCTTGCTCGGGGGACAAATGAACACTGAAGCTTTCTTT.

CDR3 in amino acids: CASSLGTVNNEQFF. CDR3 sequence (DNA): TGCGCCAGCAGCTTAGGGACGGTAAACAATGAGCAGTTCTTC. The chain carries TRBV5-1 and TRBJ2-1, with D perhaps being TRBD1 or TRBD2 (5 bases each). V lost 2 bases, J lost 5 bases, and 11 bases lay in between. The V gene's germline CDR1 is SGHRS and CDR2 YFSETQ. CDR3 length: 14 residues.

This clonotype was counted between two and nine times. This CDR3 is CASSIFQGWSNEKLFF. The CDR3, as DNA: TGTGCCAGTAGTATATTCCAGGGCTGGAGTAATGAAAAACTGTTTTTT. This chain links TRBV19 with TRBJ1-4; maybe TRBD1 (5 bases). The CDR3 sequence is 16 residues long. The ends were cut back, 2 bases at V and 4 bases at J, with 14 bases in the middle. Germline lookup yields CDR1 LNHDA and CDR2 SQIVND (reference sequence).

This clonotype was seen at least ten times. The rearrangement uses TRBV20-1 and TRBJ1-3; no definite D call. Germline assignment: CDR1 DFQATT and CDR2 SNEGSKA (reference sequence). This CDR3 has 14 amino acids. Trimming stripped 3 bases from V and 2 bases from J, with 11 bases between. The CDR3 DNA follows: TGCAGTGCTAGTTTAAACCCTCCTGGAAACACCATATATTTT. Translating gives CSASLNPPGNTIYF.

This clonotype occurred many times. The V and J genes are TRBV28 and TRBJ1-5, with D unclear. With 2 bases removed from V and 2 bases from J, the gap between germline ends came to 10 bases. The CDR3 loop spans 15 amino acids. The V gene's germline CDR1 is MDHEN and CDR2 SYDVKM. The DNA of the CDR3 is TGTGCCAGCAGTTTACGCTTCCCAGGCAATCAGCCCCAGCATTTT. Its translation is CASSLRFPGNQPQHF.

V is TRBV6-5 and J is TRBJ2-1, with TRBD2 matching 9 bases. V lost 0 bases and J lost 2; bases outside the gene matches: 2. Germline CDR1 MNHEY, CDR2 SVGAGI. This CDR3 contains 16 residues. This chain's CDR3 is CASSYSLAGAYNEQFF. The CDR3 nucleotides are TGTGCCAGCAGTTACTCGTTAGCGGGGGCCTACAATGAGCAGTTCTTC.

This clonotype appeared a few times. The gene calls are TRBV12-3 or TRBV12-4 and TRBJ1-4; 9 bases match TRBD1. The V gene end was trimmed by 2 bases and the J gene end by 8 bases; junction bases not matched to a gene: 9. The CDR3 length is 16 residues. The chain's CDR3 is CASSLFGGQGNEKLFF. The CDR3 nucleotides are TGTGCCAGCAGTTTATTTGGGGGACAGGGAAACGAAAAACTGTTTTTT.

This clonotype showed up just a few times. This rearrangement joins TRBV13 to TRBJ1-5; tentative D call: TRBD1 (5 bases). CDR1 and CDR2 from the germline V gene are PRHDT and FYEKMQ (reference sequence). This CDR3 comprises 14 residues. V shed 3 bases and J shed 3 bases, with 9 bases lying between them. The CDR3 region is CASSLAGINQPQHF. Written as DNA, the CDR3 is TGTGCCAGCAGCTTGGCAGGGATCAATCAGCCCCAGCATTTT.

This clonotype was detected ten times or more. The chain links TRBV15 to TRBJ2-3; D is possibly TRBD1 or TRBD2 (6 bases each). V was shortened by 7 bases and J by 0 bases, with 17 bases between the two germline ends. The length of the CDR3 is 16 residues. In germline, CDR1 is LNHNV, CDR2 YYDKDF (reference sequence). The CDR3 loop reads CATTEGGPVSTDTQYF. The CDR3 DNA sequence: TGTGCCACCACCGAAGGGGGGCCGGTGAGCACAGATACGCAGTATTTT.

There are many counts of this clonotype. The chain employs TRBV6-5 and TRBJ2-5; 8 bases map to TRBD1. Unmatched junction bases numbered 5, after V lost 2 bases and J lost 6 bases. Germline values: CDR1 MNHEY, CDR2 SVGAGI. The CDR3 is 14 amino acids. The CDR3 DNA reads as TGTGCCAGCAGTTACGTTACAGGGGGAAAGACCCAGTACTTC. Encoded protein: CASSYVTGGKTQYF.

This clonotype was recorded at least ten times. J is TRBJ2-1 and V is TRBV2; TRBD2 agrees at 11 bases. With 1 base clipped from V and 8 bases from J, the junction kept 7 bases outside the gene matches. The CDR3 is 16 residues long. Germline V lookup: CDR1 SNHLY, CDR2 FYNNEI. The CDR3 reads CASSEGLAGGEDEQFF. CDR3 sequence (DNA): TGTGCCAGCAGTGAAGGGCTAGCGGGGGGAGAAGATGAGCAGTTCTTC.

This clonotype was observed at least ten times. The chain joins TRBV4-1 to TRBJ1-6; possibly TRBD1 for D (5 bases). Germline CDR1 reads MGHRA; CDR2 reads YSYEKL. This CDR3 has 15 amino acids. V was cut by 0 bases and J by 5 bases, with 8 bases left in between. The DNA for the CDR3 is TGCGCCAGCAGCCAAGAGACGGGGGATAATTCACCCCTCCACTTT. As protein: CASSQETGDNSPLHF.

This clonotype appeared many times. The rearrangement uses TRBV2 and TRBJ2-5, with D tentatively TRBD2 (6 bases). CDR1 is SNHLY and CDR2 is FYNNEI in the germline V gene. The CDR3 runs to 16 residues. Deletions cut 7 bases from V and 9 bases from J, with 27 bases between. CDR3 region: CASTLPYQTGERPQYF. CDR3 coding DNA: TGTGCCAGCACTCTCCCCTACCAAACGGGGGAGAGACCCCAGTACTTC.

There are a few counts of this clonotype. The chain uses TRBV6-2 or TRBV6-3 and TRBJ2-3, with no clear D. The V gene lost 4 bases and the J gene lost 2 bases, with 7 bases spanning the gap. This CDR3 contains 13 residues. CDR1 and CDR2 from the germline V gene are MNHEY and SVGEGT. The CDR3 region is CASSSPNTDTQYF. Here the CDR3 DNA reads TGTGCCAGCAGTTCCCCGAACACAGATACGCAGTATTTT.

The sample holds many counts of this clonotype. J is TRBJ1-6 and V is TRBV7-3, with D tentatively TRBD1 (5 bases). Germline values: CDR1 SGHTA, CDR2 FQGTGA. CDR3 size: 15 residues. V lost 1 base to trimming and J lost 8 bases, with 12 bases between them. This CDR3 is CASSLKSGGYSPLHF. The CDR3 DNA reads TGTGCCAGCAGCTTAAAGAGCGGGGGATATTCACCCCTCCACTTT.